The 30 T cell receptor beta chains below were found in one sample sequenced in a study of T-cell memory formation after mild COVID-19. A single record per CDR3 protein comes from TCRdb applying MiXCR to the 5' RACE reads. The table records over 500,000 distinct CDR3 sequences, 17% of them present only once. Sequencing was performed on PBMCs or a T cell subset sorted from them (not recorded which). The origin of the receptors is an adult woman who had mild COVID-19 (a few samples of this study predate the infection). Cell type and time point are not known.

The V call is TRBV7-9, the J call TRBJ2-3, with D possibly being TRBD2 (6 bases). CDR1 is SEHNR and CDR2 is FQNEAQ in the germline V gene (reference sequence). This CDR3 is 17 amino acids long. V was cut by 0 bases and J by 3 bases, with 16 bases left in between. The CDR3 DNA reads as TGTGCCAGCAGCTTAGCGGTCTCGGGGGACGGGACAGATACGCAGTATTTT. This codes for CASSLAVSGDGTDTQYF.

J is TRBJ1-2 and V is TRBV5-1; D not certain. V was shortened by 0 bases and J by 4 bases, with 10 bases between the two germline ends. There are 14 residues in the CDR3. Germline V gives CDR1 SGHRS, CDR2 YFSETQ. The CDR3 DNA reads TGCGCCAGCAGCTTGGGCGGCAGCGGCTATGGCTACACCTTC. Its protein product is CASSLGGSGYGYTF. The complete variable domain, with remaining parts taken from reference TRBV5-1 and TRBJ1-2, reads KAGVTQTPRYLIKTRGQQVTLSCSPISGHRSVSWYQQTPGQGLQFLFEYFSETQRNKGNFPGRFSGRQFSNSRSEMNVSTLELGDSALYLCASSLGGSGYGYTFGSGTRLTVV.

This clonotype was found a few times. The J gene is TRBJ2-7, the V gene TRBV4-1; 11 bases map to TRBD1. With 2 bases clipped from V and 2 bases from J, the junction kept 5 bases outside the gene matches. The CDR3 has 16 residues. Germline V gene data show CDR1 as MGHRA and CDR2 as YSYEKL. The CDR3 region is CASSQPGTGGAYEQYF. CDR3 bases: TGCGCCAGCAGCCAACCAGGGACAGGGGGAGCCTACGAGCAGTACTTC.

On this clonotype: The junction does not match germline at one end; this may be a read error. The rearrangement joins TRBV5-1 to TRBJ2-2; TRBD1 matches at 8 bases. Germline V CDR1 and CDR2: SGHRS, YFSETQ. There are 15 residues in the CDR3. In nucleotides, the CDR3 is TGCGCCAGCAGCCATCCGACAGGGGACACCGGGGAGCTGATTTTT. It codes for CASSHPTGDTGELIF.

V and J are TRBV6-2 or TRBV6-3 and TRBJ2-1; 13 nucleotides line up with TRBD2. Germline CDR1 is MNHEY and CDR2 is SVGEGT. This CDR3 comprises 22 residues. V dropped 2 bases and J dropped 1; count of bases not matched to a gene: 17. CDR3 region: CASSYLGAWTSGSMWSYNEQFF. As DNA, the CDR3 is TGTGCCAGCAGTTACCTCGGAGCTTGGACTAGCGGGAGTATGTGGTCCTACAATGAGCAGTTCTTC.

This clonotype has ten or more counts. The chain joins TRBV6-6 to TRBJ2-6, with unresolved D. Trimming took off 6 bases at V and 4 bases at J, with 4 bases between the two ends. CDR1 is MNHNY, CDR2 SVGAGI, per germline (reference sequence). The CDR3 runs 12 residues. CDR3 region: CASSPGANVLTF. As DNA, the CDR3 is TGTGCCAGCAGCCCCGGGGCCAACGTCCTGACTTTC.

The table lists this clonotype with many counts. The V call is TRBV20-1, the J call TRBJ2-5; D gene ambiguous. Germline CDR1 reads DFQATT; CDR2 reads SNEGSKA (reference sequence). V was clipped by 1 base and J by 1 base, with 16 bases between them. The CDR3 spans 16 residues. The CDR3, as DNA: TGCAGTGCTAGAGGTACCCAGGAAGTGCTCCAAGAGACCCAGTACTTC. It codes for CSARGTQEVLQETQYF.

The gene calls are TRBV20-1 and TRBJ2-7; 7 bases align to TRBD2. CDR1 and CDR2 (germline): DFQATT, SNEGSKA (reference sequence). Trimming cost V 6 bases and J 3 bases; bases outside gene matches: 11. This CDR3 has 14 amino acids. DNA of the CDR3: TGCAGTGCCAAGACCCGGGACTATTTCTACGAGCAGTACTTC. It encodes CSAKTRDYFYEQYF.

In this sample, this clonotype turned up a few times. This sequence joins TRBV6-5 and TRBJ2-7; 8 bases are shared with TRBD1. The V gene end was trimmed by 7 bases and the J gene end by 1 base; junction bases not matched to a gene: 6. Germline CDR1 reads MNHEY; CDR2 reads SVGAGI. CDR3 size: 14 residues. The CDR3 loop is CASTTDRGSYEQYF. The CDR3 nucleotides read TGTGCCAGCACCACCGACAGGGGATCCTACGAGCAGTACTTC.

The rearrangement links TRBV3-1 to TRBJ2-1; 10 bases align to TRBD2. J lost 5 bases, V lost 4 bases, and 5 bases had no gene match. The CDR3 spans 15 residues. Germline values: CDR1 LGHDT, CDR2 YNNKEL (reference sequence). In DNA form, the CDR3 reads TGTGCCAGCAGCCGCGGACTAGCGGCAAACAATGAGCAGTTCTTC. Protein: CASSRGLAANNEQFF.

This clonotype was counted ten times or more. V gene TRBV5-6 combines with J gene TRBJ2-5; the D gene is possibly TRBD2 (6 bases). Germline CDR1 reads SGHDT; CDR2 reads YYEEEE. This CDR3 comprises 14 residues. V was pared by 1 base and J by 1 base, with 8 bases between. CDR3 sequence reads: CASSLRDFQETQYF. The DNA of the CDR3 is TGTGCCAGCAGCTTGAGGGACTTCCAAGAGACCCAGTACTTC.

This clonotype was counted only a few times. This chain connects TRBV19 to TRBJ2-7; maybe TRBD2 (6 bases). The CDR3 has 14 amino acids. CDR1 is LNHDA, CDR2 SQIVND, per germline (reference sequence). Deletions cut 4 bases from V and 0 bases from J, with 10 bases between. Written as DNA, the CDR3 is TGTGCCAGTAGTACTGGGGGGAGCTCCTACGAGCAGTACTTC. The encoded protein is CASSTGGSSYEQYF.

This clonotype was observed a few times. The chain employs TRBV6-6 and TRBJ1-1; weak D call: TRBD1 (5 bases). The CDR3 sequence is 12 residues long. The germline gives CDR1 MNHNY, CDR2 SVGAGI (reference sequence). The V and J ends lost 7 bases and 7 bases respectively, with 13 bases between them. CDR3 sequence reads: CASTPGDGEAFF. CDR3 bases: TGTGCCAGCACCCCCGGGGACGGTGAAGCTTTCTTT.

V and J are TRBV20-1 and TRBJ1-1; 7 bases line up with TRBD1. Trimming removed 1 base from V and 4 bases from J; junction bases left unmatched: 9. CDR1 and CDR2 from the germline V gene are DFQATT and SNEGSKA (reference sequence). This CDR3 has 15 amino acids. This CDR3 is CSARGGRGYGTEAFF. CDR3 DNA: TGCAGTGCTAGAGGGGGCAGGGGGTATGGCACTGAAGCTTTCTTT.

This clonotype came up a few times. J is TRBJ1-4 and V is TRBV9, with unresolved D. CDR3 length equals 16 residues. Between the trimmed V and J ends, which lost 0 bases and 7 bases, there was a span of 16 bases. CDR1 SGDLS and CDR2 YYNGEE come from the germline V gene. The CDR3: CASSVGVDPRSEKLFF. The DNA for the CDR3 is TGTGCCAGCAGCGTAGGGGTGGACCCTCGAAGTGAAAAACTGTTTTTT. Using reference TRBV9 and TRBJ1-4 for the parts outside the CDR3, the full variable domain is DSGVTQTPKHLITATGQRVTLRCSPRSGDLSVYWYQQSLDQGLQFLIQYYNGEERAKGNILERFSAQQFPDLHSELNLSSLELGDSALYFCASSVGVDPRSEKLFFGSGTQLSVL.

This clonotype has only a few counts. The chain is built from TRBV27 and TRBJ2-7; 10 bases match TRBD1. From germline, CDR1 is MNHEY and CDR2 SMNVEV (reference sequence). The V segment lost 3 bases and the J segment 2 bases; nucleotides outside the gene matches: 10. There are 17 residues in the CDR3. The DNA of the CDR3 is TGTGCCAGCAGTTTGCGCCCGGGACAGGGGATCGCCTACGAGCAGTACTTC. Translation gives CASSLRPGQGIAYEQYF.

This clonotype was seen only a few times. The chain employs TRBV24-1 and TRBJ2-5; 10 bases are a match to TRBD1. The germline CDR1 and CDR2 sequences are KGHDR and SFDVKD. J lost 7 bases, V lost 3 bases, and 10 bases had no gene match. CDR3 length equals 16 residues. CDR3 nucleotides: TGTGCCACCAGTGATCCCGGCGGGACAGGGGAAAGGACCCAGTACTTC. Translated, it gives CATSDPGGTGERTQYF.

This clonotype has ten or more counts. The chain recombines TRBV5-4 with TRBJ2-6; 7 bases fit TRBD1. With 0 bases clipped from V and 1 base from J, the junction kept 1 base outside the gene matches. The CDR3 runs 16 residues. Germline V gives CDR1 SGHNT, CDR2 YYREEE (reference sequence). The CDR3 bases are TGTGCCAGCAGCTTGGGACAGGGATCTGGGGCCAACGTCCTGACTTTC. Encoded protein: CASSLGQGSGANVLTF.

This clonotype has only a few counts. V usage is TRBV7-8 and J usage is TRBJ2-3, with D perhaps TRBD1 (5 bases). The CDR3 spans 14 residues. From germline, CDR1 is SGHVS and CDR2 FQNEAQ. V lost 8 bases and J 4 bases, leaving 16 bases between the germline ends. This CDR3 is CASQRSRAPDTQYF. In DNA form, the CDR3 reads TGTGCCAGCCAGAGATCCAGGGCCCCAGATACGCAGTATTTT.

This clonotype has more than one count but fewer than ten. The chain combines TRBV4-2 with TRBJ2-3; D ambiguous. Germline CDR1 LGHNA, CDR2 YNFKEQ. V was shortened by 4 bases and J by 2 bases, with 10 bases between the two germline ends. The CDR3 covers 14 residues. CDR3 in amino acids: CASSRTQFTDTQYF. In nucleotides, the CDR3 is TGTGCCAGCAGCCGAACCCAGTTCACAGATACGCAGTATTTT.

This clonotype was detected only a few times. The V call is TRBV27, the J call TRBJ1-5; D call uncertain. The length of the CDR3 is 15 residues. The V and J ends lost 5 bases and 0 bases respectively, with 11 bases between them. Germline loops: CDR1 MNHEY, CDR2 SMNVEV (reference sequence). The CDR3: CASSAYRNSNQPQHF. DNA of the CDR3: TGTGCCAGCAGTGCGTACCGAAATAGCAATCAGCCCCAGCATTTT.

The gene calls are TRBV5-5 and TRBJ1-1; 8 positions agree with TRBD1. V lost 3 bases and J lost 1; bases outside the gene matches: 11. Germline V CDR1 and CDR2: SGHKS, YYEKEE (reference sequence). CDR3 length: 17 residues. The CDR3 nucleotides are TGTGCCAGCAGCTACCTAACAGGGGGGAGACCGAACACTGAAGCTTTCTTT. It encodes CASSYLTGGRPNTEAFF. Supplemented by reference TRBV5-5 and TRBJ1-1, the full variable domain reads DAGVTQSPTHLIKTRGQQVTLRCSPISGHKSVSWYQQVLGQGPQFIFQYYEKEERGRGNFPDRFSARQFPNYSSELNVNALLLGDSALYLCASSYLTGGRPNTEAFFGQGTRLTVV.

V and J are TRBV10-3 and TRBJ1-2; weak D call: TRBD1 (6 bases). CDR1 is ENHRY and CDR2 is SYGVKD in the germline V gene. The CDR3 has 14 amino acids. Trimming took off 7 bases at V and 2 bases at J, with 14 bases between the two ends. The CDR3 protein is CAITKTGKNYGYTF. In DNA form, the CDR3 reads TGTGCCATCACAAAAACAGGGAAGAACTATGGCTACACCTTC.

The gene calls are TRBV18 and TRBJ2-5, with D hard to call. CDR1 and CDR2 from the germline V gene are KGHSH and LQKENI. V dropped 0 bases and J dropped 5 bases, with 7 bases sitting between them. The CDR3 spans 13 residues. The CDR3 bases are TGTGCCAGCTCACCACCGTCCACGGAGACCCAGTACTTC. Its protein product is CASSPPSTETQYF.

This clonotype was seen more than once but under ten times. V is TRBV6-6 and J is TRBJ2-7, with D perhaps TRBD2 (6 bases). Per the germline V gene, CDR1 is MNHNY and CDR2 is SVGAGI (reference sequence). V was clipped by 6 bases and J by 1 base, with 13 bases between them. This CDR3 comprises 14 residues. The CDR3 sequence: CASRGLVLSYEQYF. Here the CDR3 DNA reads TGTGCCAGCAGGGGACTCGTCCTTTCCTACGAGCAGTACTTC.

This clonotype was found many times. This rearrangement joins TRBV6-5 to TRBJ2-7; maybe TRBD2 (6 bases). Germline loops: CDR1 MNHEY, CDR2 SVGAGI. This CDR3 contains 13 residues. Trimming removed 6 bases from V and 4 bases from J, with 13 bases in between. This CDR3 is CASSFVGGYEQYF. The CDR3 coding sequence is TGTGCCAGCAGCTTCGTTGGGGGGTACGAGCAGTACTTC.

This sequence joins TRBV18 and TRBJ1-2, with D uncertain. CDR3 length: 13 residues. With 3 bases removed from V and 3 bases from J, the gap between germline ends came to 8 bases. Germline V lookup: CDR1 KGHSH, CDR2 LQKENI. This CDR3 is CASSPGYDYGYTF. The DNA for the CDR3 is TGTGCCAGCTCACCCGGCTACGACTATGGCTACACCTTC.

V is TRBV6-5 and J is TRBJ2-7; 14 bases fit TRBD2. Trimming took 10 bases from V and 3 from J; bases not matched to a gene: 5. Germline CDR1 and CDR2: MNHEY and SVGAGI. The CDR3 extends over 14 amino acids. The CDR3 loop is CATGGTSGSYEQYF. CDR3 bases: TGTGCCACCGGGGGGACTAGCGGGAGCTACGAGCAGTACTTC.

The V and J genes are TRBV20-1 and TRBJ2-2; perhaps TRBD1 as D (6 bases). Germline CDR1 and CDR2: DFQATT and SNEGSKA (reference sequence). The CDR3 is made up of 13 amino acids. Trimming removed 3 bases at V and 6 bases at J, with 11 bases between. CDR3 DNA sequence: TGCAGTGCTAGTCATCCAGGGGCCGGGGAGCTGTTTTTT. It is translated as CSASHPGAGELFF.

J is TRBJ1-1 and V is TRBV7-6; D is unresolved. The germline V gene encodes CDR1 SGHVS and CDR2 FNYEAQ. The CDR3 is made up of 14 amino acids. V lost 5 bases and J 1 base, leaving 11 bases between the germline ends. CDR3 in DNA: TGTGCCAGCAGCCGGACTCGGGGGAACACTGAAGCTTTCTTT. Translated: CASSRTRGNTEAFF.